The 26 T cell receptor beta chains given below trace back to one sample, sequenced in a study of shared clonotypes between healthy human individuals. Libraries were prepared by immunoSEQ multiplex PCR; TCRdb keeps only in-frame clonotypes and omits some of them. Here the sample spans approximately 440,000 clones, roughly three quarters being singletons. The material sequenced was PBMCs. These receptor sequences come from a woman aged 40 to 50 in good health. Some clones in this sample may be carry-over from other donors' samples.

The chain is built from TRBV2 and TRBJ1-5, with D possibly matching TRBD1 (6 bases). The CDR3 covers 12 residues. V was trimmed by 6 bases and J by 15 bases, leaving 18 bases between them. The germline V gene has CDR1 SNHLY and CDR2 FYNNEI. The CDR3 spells CASSPAGGAAHF. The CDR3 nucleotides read TGTGCCAGCAGCCCCGCCGGGGGGGCTGCGCATTTT.

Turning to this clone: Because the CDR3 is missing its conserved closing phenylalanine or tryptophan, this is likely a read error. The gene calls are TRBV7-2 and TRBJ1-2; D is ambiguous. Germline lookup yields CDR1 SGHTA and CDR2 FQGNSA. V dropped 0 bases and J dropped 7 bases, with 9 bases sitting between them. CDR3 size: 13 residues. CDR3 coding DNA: TGTGCCAGCAGCTTAGCAGGGTCGGGTGGCTACACCCTC. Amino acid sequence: CASSLAGSGGYTL.

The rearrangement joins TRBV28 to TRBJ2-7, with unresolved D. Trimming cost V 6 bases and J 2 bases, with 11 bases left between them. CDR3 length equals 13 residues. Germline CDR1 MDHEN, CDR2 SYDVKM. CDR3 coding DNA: TGTGCCAGCAGCCGTCCGGGCGCCTACGAGCAGTACTTC. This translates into CASSRPGAYEQYF.

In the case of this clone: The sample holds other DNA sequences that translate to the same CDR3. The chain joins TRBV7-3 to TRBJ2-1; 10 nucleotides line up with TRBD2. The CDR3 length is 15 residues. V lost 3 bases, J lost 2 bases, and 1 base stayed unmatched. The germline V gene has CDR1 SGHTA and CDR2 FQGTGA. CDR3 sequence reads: CASSFLAGAYNEQFF. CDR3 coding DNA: TGTGCCAGCAGCTTTCTAGCGGGAGCCTACAATGAGCAGTTCTTC.

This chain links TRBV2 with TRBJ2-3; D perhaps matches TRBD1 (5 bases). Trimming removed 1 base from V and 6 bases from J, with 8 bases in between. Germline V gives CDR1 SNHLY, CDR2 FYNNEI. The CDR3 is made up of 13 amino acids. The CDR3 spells CASSEGSGDTQYF. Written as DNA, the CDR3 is TGTGCCAGCAGTGAAGGGTCAGGGGATACGCAGTATTTT.

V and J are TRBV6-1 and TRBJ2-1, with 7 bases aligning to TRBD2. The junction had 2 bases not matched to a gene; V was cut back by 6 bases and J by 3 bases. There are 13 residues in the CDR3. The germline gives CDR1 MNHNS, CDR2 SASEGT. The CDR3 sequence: CASRASGYNEQFF. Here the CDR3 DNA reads TGTGCCAGCAGGGCTAGCGGCTACAATGAGCAGTTCTTC.

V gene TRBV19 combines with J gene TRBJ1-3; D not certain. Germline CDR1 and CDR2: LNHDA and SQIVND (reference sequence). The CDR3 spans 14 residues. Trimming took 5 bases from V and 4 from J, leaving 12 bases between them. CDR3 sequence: CASSLASRGNTIYF. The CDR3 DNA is TGTGCCAGTAGTTTAGCTTCGCGAGGAAACACCATATATTTT.

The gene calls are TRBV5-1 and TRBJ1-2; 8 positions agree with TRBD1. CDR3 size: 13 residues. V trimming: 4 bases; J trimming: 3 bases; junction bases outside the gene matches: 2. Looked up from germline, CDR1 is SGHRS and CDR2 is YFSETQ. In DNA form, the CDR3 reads TGCGCCAGCAGCCTGGACAGGGACTATGGCTACACCTTC. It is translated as CASSLDRDYGYTF.

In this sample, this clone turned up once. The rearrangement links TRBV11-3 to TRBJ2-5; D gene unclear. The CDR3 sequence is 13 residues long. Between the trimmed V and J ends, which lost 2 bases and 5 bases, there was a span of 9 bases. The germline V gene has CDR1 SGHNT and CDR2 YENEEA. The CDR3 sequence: CASSLKGSETQYF. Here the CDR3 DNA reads TGTGCCAGCAGCTTAAAGGGTTCGGAGACCCAGTACTTC.

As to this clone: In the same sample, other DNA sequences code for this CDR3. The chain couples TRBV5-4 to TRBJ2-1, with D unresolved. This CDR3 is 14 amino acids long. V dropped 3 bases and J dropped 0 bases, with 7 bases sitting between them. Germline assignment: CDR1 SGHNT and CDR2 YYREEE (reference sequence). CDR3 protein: CASSSSGSYNEQFF. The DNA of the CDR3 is TGTGCCAGCAGCTCCTCCGGCTCCTACAATGAGCAGTTCTTC.

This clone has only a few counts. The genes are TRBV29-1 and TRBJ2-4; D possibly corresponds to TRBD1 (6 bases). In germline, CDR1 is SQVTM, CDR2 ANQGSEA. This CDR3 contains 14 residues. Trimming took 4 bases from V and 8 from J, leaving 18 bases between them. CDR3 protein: CSVGGQGSTDIQYF. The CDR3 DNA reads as TGCAGCGTTGGGGGTCAGGGGAGCACGGACATTCAGTACTTC. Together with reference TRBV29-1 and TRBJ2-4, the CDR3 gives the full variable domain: SAVISQKPSRDICQRGTSLTIQCQVDSQVTMMFWYRQQPGQSLTLIATANQGSEATYESGFVIDKFPISRPNLTFSTLTVSNMSPEDSSIYLCSVGGQGSTDIQYFGAGTRLSVL.

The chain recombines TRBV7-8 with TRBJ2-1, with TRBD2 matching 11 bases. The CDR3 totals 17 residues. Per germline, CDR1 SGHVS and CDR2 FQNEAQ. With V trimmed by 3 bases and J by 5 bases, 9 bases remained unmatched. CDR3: CASSLYRGTSGNNEQFF. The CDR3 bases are TGTGCCAGCAGCTTGTACCGCGGGACTAGCGGAAACAATGAGCAGTTCTTC.

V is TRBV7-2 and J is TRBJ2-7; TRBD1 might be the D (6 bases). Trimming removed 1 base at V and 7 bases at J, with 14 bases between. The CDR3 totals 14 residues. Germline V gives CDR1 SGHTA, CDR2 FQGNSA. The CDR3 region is CASSLGPGVWEQYF. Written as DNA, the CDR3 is TGTGCCAGCAGCTTAGGGCCAGGGGTATGGGAGCAGTACTTC.

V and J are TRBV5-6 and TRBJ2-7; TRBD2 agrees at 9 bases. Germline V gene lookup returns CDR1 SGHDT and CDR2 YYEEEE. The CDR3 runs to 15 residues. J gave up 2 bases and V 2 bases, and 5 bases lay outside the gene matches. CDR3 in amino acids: CASSLAGGRAYEQYF. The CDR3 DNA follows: TGTGCCAGCAGCTTAGCGGGAGGCCGTGCCTACGAGCAGTACTTC.

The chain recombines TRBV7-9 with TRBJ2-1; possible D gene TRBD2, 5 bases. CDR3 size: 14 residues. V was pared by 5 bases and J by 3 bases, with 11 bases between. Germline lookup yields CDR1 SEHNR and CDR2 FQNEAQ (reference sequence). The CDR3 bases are TGTGCCAGCAGCGGACTGTCCTTCTACAATGAGCAGTTCTTC. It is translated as CASSGLSFYNEQFF.

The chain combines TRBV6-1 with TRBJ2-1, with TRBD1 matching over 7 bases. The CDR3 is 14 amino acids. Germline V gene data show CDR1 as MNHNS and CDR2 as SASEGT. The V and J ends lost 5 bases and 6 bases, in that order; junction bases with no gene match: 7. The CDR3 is CASSPGQWGNEQFF. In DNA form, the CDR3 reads TGTGCCAGCAGTCCGGGACAGTGGGGCAATGAGCAGTTCTTC.

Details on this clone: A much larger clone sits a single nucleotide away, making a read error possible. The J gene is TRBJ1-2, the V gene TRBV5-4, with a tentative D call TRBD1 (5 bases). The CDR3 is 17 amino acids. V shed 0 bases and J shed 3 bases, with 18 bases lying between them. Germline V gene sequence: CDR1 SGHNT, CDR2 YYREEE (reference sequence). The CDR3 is CASSLEGASRRDYGYTF. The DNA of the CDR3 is TGTGCCAGCAGCTTGGAAGGGGCCAGCCGAAGGGACTATGGCTACACCTTC.

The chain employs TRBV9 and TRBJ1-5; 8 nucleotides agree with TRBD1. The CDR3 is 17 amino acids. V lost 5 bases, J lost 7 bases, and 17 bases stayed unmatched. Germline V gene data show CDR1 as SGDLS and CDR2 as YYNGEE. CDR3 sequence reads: CASRESIRQGKDQPQHF. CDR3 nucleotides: TGTGCCAGCAGAGAATCAATACGACAGGGGAAAGACCAGCCCCAGCATTTT. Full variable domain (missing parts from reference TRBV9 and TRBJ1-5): DSGVTQTPKHLITATGQRVTLRCSPRSGDLSVYWYQQSLDQGLQFLIQYYNGEERAKGNILERFSAQQFPDLHSELNLSSLELGDSALYFCASRESIRQGKDQPQHFGDGTRLSIL.

The CDR3 DNA reads as TGTGCCAGCAGCGGCCGTGGGGGGCACACTGAAGCTTTCTTT. Translation gives CASSGRGGHTEAFF. The chain carries TRBV28 and TRBJ1-1; TRBD1 is a possible D gene (6 bases). The ends were cut back, 6 bases at V and 3 bases at J, with 14 bases in the middle. The CDR3 length is 14 residues. The germline V gene has CDR1 MDHEN and CDR2 SYDVKM.

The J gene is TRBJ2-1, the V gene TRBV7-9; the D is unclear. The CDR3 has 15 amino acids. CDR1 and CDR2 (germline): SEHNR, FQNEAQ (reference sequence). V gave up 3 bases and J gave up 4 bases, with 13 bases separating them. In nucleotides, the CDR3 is TGTGCCAGCAGCTTCCCCGGAAATATGTACAATGAGCAGTTCTTC. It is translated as CASSFPGNMYNEQFF.

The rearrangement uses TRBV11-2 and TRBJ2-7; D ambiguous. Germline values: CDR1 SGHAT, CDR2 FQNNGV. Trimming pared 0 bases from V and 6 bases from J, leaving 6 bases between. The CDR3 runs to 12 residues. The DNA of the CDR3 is TGTGCCAGCAGCTTAGACGTTGGCGAGCAGTACTTC. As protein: CASSLDVGEQYF.

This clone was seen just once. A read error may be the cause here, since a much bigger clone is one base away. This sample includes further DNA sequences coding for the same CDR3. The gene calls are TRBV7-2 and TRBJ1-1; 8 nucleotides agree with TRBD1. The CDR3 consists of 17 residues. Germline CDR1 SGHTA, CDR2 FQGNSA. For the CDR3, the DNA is TGCGCCAGCAGCTTTGCTGGTCAGGGGGCCGGGTACACTGAAGCTTTCTTT. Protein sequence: CASSFAGQGAGYTEAFF.

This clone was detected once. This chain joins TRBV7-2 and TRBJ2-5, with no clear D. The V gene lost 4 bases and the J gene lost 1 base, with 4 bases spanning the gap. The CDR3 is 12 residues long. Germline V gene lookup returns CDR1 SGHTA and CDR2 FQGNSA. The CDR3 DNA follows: TGTGCCAGCAGCTCGGTCCAAGAGACCCAGTACTTC. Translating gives CASSSVQETQYF. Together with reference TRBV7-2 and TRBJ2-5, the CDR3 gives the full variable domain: GAGVSQSPSNKVTEKGKDVELRCDPISGHTALYWYRQSLGQGLEFLIYFQGNSAPDKSGLPSDRFSAERTGGSVSTLTIQRTQQEDSAVYLCASSSVQETQYFGPGTRLLVL.

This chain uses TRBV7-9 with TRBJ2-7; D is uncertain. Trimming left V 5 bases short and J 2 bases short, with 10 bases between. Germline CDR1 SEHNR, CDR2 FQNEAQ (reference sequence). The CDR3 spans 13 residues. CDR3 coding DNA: TGTGCCAGCAGCCTAACACTACCCTACGAGCAGTACTTC. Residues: CASSLTLPYEQYF.

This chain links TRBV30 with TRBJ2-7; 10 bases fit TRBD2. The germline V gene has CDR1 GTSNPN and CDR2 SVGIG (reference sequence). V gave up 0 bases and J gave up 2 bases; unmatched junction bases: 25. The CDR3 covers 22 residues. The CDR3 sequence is CAWSVSPGTPGLAGGSTYEQYF. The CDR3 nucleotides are TGTGCCTGGAGTGTAAGCCCCGGGACCCCTGGTTTAGCGGGAGGATCGACCTACGAGCAGTACTTC.

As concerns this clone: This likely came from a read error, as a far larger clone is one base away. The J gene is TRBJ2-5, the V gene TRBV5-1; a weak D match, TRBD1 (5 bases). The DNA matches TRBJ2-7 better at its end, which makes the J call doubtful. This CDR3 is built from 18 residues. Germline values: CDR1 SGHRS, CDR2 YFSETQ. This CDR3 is CASSLASGQDAKSHEQYF. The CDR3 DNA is TGCGCCAGCAGCTTGGCGTCAGGGCAGGATGCCAAGTCCCACGAGCAGTACTTC.